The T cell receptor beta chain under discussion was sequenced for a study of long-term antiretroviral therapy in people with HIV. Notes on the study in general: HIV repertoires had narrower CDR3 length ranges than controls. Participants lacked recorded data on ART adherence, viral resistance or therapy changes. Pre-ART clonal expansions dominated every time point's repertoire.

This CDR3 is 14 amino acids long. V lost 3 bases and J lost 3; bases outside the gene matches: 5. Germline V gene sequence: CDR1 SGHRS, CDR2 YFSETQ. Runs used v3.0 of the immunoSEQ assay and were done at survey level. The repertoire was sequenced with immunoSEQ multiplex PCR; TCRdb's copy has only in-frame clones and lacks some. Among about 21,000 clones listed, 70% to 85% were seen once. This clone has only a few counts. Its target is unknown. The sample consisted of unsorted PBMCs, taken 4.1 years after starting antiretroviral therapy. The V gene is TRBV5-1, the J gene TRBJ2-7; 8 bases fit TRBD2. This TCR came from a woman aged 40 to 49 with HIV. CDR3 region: CASSYPGLDYEQYF. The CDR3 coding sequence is TGCGCCAGCAGCTATCCGGGACTAGACTACGAGCAGTACTTC.